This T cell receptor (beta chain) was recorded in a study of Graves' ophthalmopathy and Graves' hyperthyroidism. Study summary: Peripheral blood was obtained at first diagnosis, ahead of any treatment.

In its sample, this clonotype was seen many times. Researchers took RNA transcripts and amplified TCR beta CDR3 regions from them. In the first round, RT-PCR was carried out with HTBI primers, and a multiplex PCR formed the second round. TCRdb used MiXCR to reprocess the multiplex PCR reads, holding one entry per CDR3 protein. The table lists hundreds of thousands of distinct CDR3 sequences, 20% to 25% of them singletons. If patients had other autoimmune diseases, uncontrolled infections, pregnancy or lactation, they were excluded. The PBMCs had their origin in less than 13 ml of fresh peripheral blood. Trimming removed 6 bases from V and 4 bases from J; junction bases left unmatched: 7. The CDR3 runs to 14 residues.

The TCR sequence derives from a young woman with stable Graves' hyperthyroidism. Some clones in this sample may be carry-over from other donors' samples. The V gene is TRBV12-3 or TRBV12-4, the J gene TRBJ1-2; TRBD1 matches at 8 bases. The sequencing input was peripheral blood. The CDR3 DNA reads TGTGCCAGCAGCCAGGGGGCCACGGGCTATGGCTACACCTTC. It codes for CASSQGATGYGYTF.